This T cell receptor beta chain was captured in a study of OX40 agonist ivuxolimab in advanced cancers. Generated by immunoSEQ multiplex PCR, the TCRdb table keeps only in-frame clones and is missing some. The repertoire holds 40,000 to 60,000 clones, around 82% seen once, with 2.5% to 3.5% in the top ten. The germline V gene has CDR1 SGHDT and CDR2 YYEEEE. J lost 0 bases, V lost 4 bases, and 3 bases had no gene match. The CDR3 contains 14 residues. The chain has TRBV5-6 and TRBJ1-1; 7 bases are a match to TRBD1. The source of this sequence is an adult with an advanced solid tumor such as melanoma, head and neck, liver or kidney cancer. Source: CD4+ or CD8+ T cells sorted from blood, taken in a trial of the OX40 agonist ivuxolimab. This chain's CDR3 is CASSGQALNTEAFF. In nucleotides, the CDR3 is TGTGCCAGCAGCGGACAGGCGCTGAACACTGAAGCTTTCTTT.